What follows are 21 T cell receptor beta chains derived from one specimen sequenced in a study of early T cells in non-severe SARS-CoV-2 infection. A single record per CDR3 protein comes from TCRdb applying MiXCR to the 5' RACE reads. The sample includes 100,000 to 120,000 distinct CDR3 sequences, about 12% of them seen just once. The sequencing input was whole blood. These receptors were collected from an adult who was a healthcare worker with PCR-confirmed SARS-CoV-2 infection or an uninfected control (not recorded which).

This clonotype came up many times. The chain carries TRBV6-5 and TRBJ2-7; 7 nucleotides align to TRBD1. From germline, CDR1 is MNHEY and CDR2 SVGAGI. V lost 0 bases to trimming and J lost 12 bases; unmatched junction nucleotides: 5. CDR3 length: 12 amino acids. The CDR3 nucleotides are TGTGCCAGCAGTTACTCAGGGGGCCCATGGTACTTC. It specifies CASSYSGGPWYF.

On this clonotype: A read error may explain this, as a much larger clone is one base away. This sequence joins TRBV3-1 and TRBJ2-2; 10 bases match TRBD2. Germline V gene lookup returns CDR1 LGHDT and CDR2 YNNKEL (reference sequence). CDR3 size: 15 residues. CDR3 nucleotide sequence: TGTACCAGCAGCCTAGCGGGAGTAGGCACCGGGGAGCTGTTTTTT. Protein sequence: CTSSLAGVGTGELFF.

Ten or more counts support this clonotype. The chain couples TRBV5-1 to TRBJ2-7; 12 nucleotides line up with TRBD2. CDR1 and CDR2 (germline): SGHRS, YFSETQ. The CDR3 runs 16 residues. V lost 0 bases to trimming and J lost 3 bases; unmatched junction nucleotides: 4. DNA of the CDR3: TGCGCCAGCAGCTTGGGGACTAGCGGGACGTACTACGAGCAGTACTTC. Protein sequence: CASSLGTSGTYYEQYF.

This clonotype came up many times. This chain uses TRBV28 with TRBJ2-3; TRBD2 agrees at 14 bases. The CDR3 totals 16 residues. Germline V CDR1 and CDR2: MDHEN, SYDVKM. V lost 4 bases to trimming and J lost 6 bases; unmatched junction nucleotides: 6. CDR3 residues: CASSSWTSGGSDTQYF. The DNA of the CDR3 is TGTGCCAGCAGTTCCTGGACTAGCGGGGGGTCTGATACGCAGTATTTT. Complete variable domain (other parts from reference TRBV28 and TRBJ2-3): DVKVTQSSRYLVKRTGEKVFLECVQDMDHENMFWYRQDPGLGLRLIYFSYDVKMKEKGDIPEGYSVSREKKERFSLILESASTNQTSMYLCASSSWTSGGSDTQYFGPGTRLTVL.

This chain joins TRBV6-5 and TRBJ2-3; D uncertain. The ends were cut back, 0 bases at V and 2 bases at J, with 15 bases in the middle. This CDR3 region has 17 residues. Germline CDR1 is MNHEY and CDR2 is SVGAGI. The chain's CDR3 is CASSYSMARWVTDTQYF. The CDR3 DNA reads TGTGCCAGCAGTTACTCGATGGCGCGATGGGTCACAGATACGCAGTATTTT.

J is TRBJ2-1 and V is TRBV18; D gene unclear. Trimming removed 10 bases at V and 5 bases at J, with 12 bases between. Germline-derived CDR1 and CDR2 are KGHSH and LQKENI. The CDR3 loop spans 12 amino acids. The CDR3 region has the DNA TGTGCCACCCAAACCCAAAACAATGAGCAGTTCTTC. It encodes CATQTQNNEQFF.

This clonotype appeared a few times. The genes are TRBV27 and TRBJ2-2, with a weak D call TRBD2 (6 bases). Trimming took 0 bases from V and 4 from J, leaving 9 bases between them. Per the germline V gene, CDR1 is MNHEY and CDR2 is SMNVEV (reference sequence). CDR3 length equals 15 residues. DNA of the CDR3: TGTGCCAGCAGTTTATCCGGGACTTCCACCGGGGAGCTGTTTTTT. Encoded protein: CASSLSGTSTGELFF.

The chain links TRBV6-1 to TRBJ1-2, with 10 positions matching TRBD1. CDR1 and CDR2 from the germline V gene are MNHNS and SASEGT. This CDR3 has 12 amino acids. Trimming at V came to 7 bases and at J to 13 bases, leaving 9 bases not matched to a gene. This chain's CDR3 is CASTRQGAYCTF. The CDR3 DNA follows: TGTGCCAGCACTAGACAGGGGGCGTACTGCACCTTC.

This clonotype was seen at least ten times. The genes are TRBV12-3 or TRBV12-4 and TRBJ1-2; no clear D. Trimming took off 4 bases at V and 8 bases at J, with 11 bases between the two ends. The CDR3 spans 12 residues. CDR3 residues: CASSSGPYGYTF. DNA for the CDR3: TGTGCCAGCAGTTCTGGTCCTTACGGCTACACCTTC.

This clonotype was seen ten or more times. The rearrangement links TRBV14 to TRBJ2-1; D perhaps matches TRBD2 (10 bases). V lost 3 bases and J lost 5, with 29 bases in between. CDR1 is SGHDN, CDR2 FVKESK, per germline. The CDR3 extends over 20 amino acids. The DNA of the CDR3 is TGTGCCAGCAGCCAGCTGGCCGGGACAGGGAGCGGGAGGGCCCACAATGAGCAGTTCTTC. Encoded protein: CASSQLAGTGSGRAHNEQFF.

This chain joins TRBV13 and TRBJ1-1; 9 bases are a match to TRBD1. From germline, CDR1 is PRHDT and CDR2 FYEKMQ (reference sequence). The trim removed 3 bases at V and 5 bases at J, leaving 7 bases unmatched. The CDR3 contains 15 residues. The CDR3 is CASSLGQGGTTEAFF. The CDR3 nucleotides are TGTGCCAGCAGCTTGGGACAGGGTGGTACGACTGAAGCTTTCTTT.

This chain connects TRBV9 to TRBJ2-5; no definite D call. Trimming shortened V by 0 bases and J by 5 bases, and 11 bases separated the two germline ends. CDR3 size: 14 residues. Looked up from germline, CDR1 is SGDLS and CDR2 is YYNGEE. The CDR3 loop is CASSVAWGSETQYF. In DNA, the CDR3 is TGTGCCAGCAGCGTAGCTTGGGGATCGGAGACCCAGTACTTC.

This clonotype was counted many times. The chain has TRBV2 and TRBJ1-2; TRBD1 is a possible D gene (6 bases). Germline CDR1 is SNHLY and CDR2 is FYNNEI. The CDR3 length is 13 residues. V was clipped by 4 bases and J by 3 bases, with 9 bases between them. In DNA, the CDR3 is TGTGCCAGCAGTGGGACAGCAGACTATGGCTACACCTTC. Protein: CASSGTADYGYTF.

This clonotype has at least ten counts. This chain connects TRBV7-8 to TRBJ2-1; maybe TRBD2 (5 bases). CDR1 is SGHVS and CDR2 is FQNEAQ in the germline V gene. V lost 5 bases to trimming and J lost 9 bases, with 20 bases between them. This CDR3 comprises 15 residues. The CDR3 sequence is CASSPFLAPVGEQFF. In nucleotides, the CDR3 is TGTGCCAGCAGCCCCTTCCTAGCCCCCGTAGGTGAGCAGTTCTTC.

The rearrangement uses TRBV6-6 and TRBJ2-2; D is possibly TRBD2 (6 bases). CDR3 length: 14 residues. Trimming took off 6 bases at V and 7 bases at J, with 15 bases between the two ends. Germline V CDR1 and CDR2: MNHNY, SVGAGI (reference sequence). CDR3 residues: CASSPSGDVGELFF. DNA for the CDR3: TGTGCCAGCAGCCCATCGGGAGACGTCGGGGAGCTGTTTTTT.

This clonotype was observed at least ten times. The chain couples TRBV19 to TRBJ2-1; perhaps TRBD2 as D (5 bases). The CDR3 is 14 residues long. The V and J ends lost 9 bases and 5 bases respectively, with 17 bases between them. CDR1 and CDR2 from the germline V gene are LNHDA and SQIVND (reference sequence). CDR3 DNA: TGTGCCAGCCGGGATAGCCCTACCGACAATGAGCAGTTCTTC. Translation: CASRDSPTDNEQFF.

The chain employs TRBV5-1 and TRBJ2-2; D possibly uses TRBD1 or TRBD2 (5 bases each). Germline lookup yields CDR1 SGHRS and CDR2 YFSETQ. The CDR3 is 16 amino acids. The germline V and J ends were trimmed by 3 bases and 0 bases, with 12 bases remaining between them. CDR3 region: CASSWLGDPNTGELFF. In nucleotides, the CDR3 is TGCGCCAGCAGCTGGCTGGGGGATCCGAACACCGGGGAGCTGTTTTTT.

This clonotype came up a few times. The chain is built from TRBV20-1 and TRBJ2-1; the D gene is possibly TRBD2 (5 bases). Trimming cost V 2 bases and J 7 bases, with 9 bases left between them. The germline V gene encodes CDR1 DFQATT and CDR2 SNEGSKA (reference sequence). CDR3 size: 12 residues. The DNA of the CDR3 is TGCAGTGCTAGACGGTGGGAGAATGAGCAGTTCTTC. It specifies CSARRWENEQFF.

This clonotype was seen only a few times. J is TRBJ1-5 and V is TRBV28, with TRBD1 as a possible D gene (5 bases). Trimming took 10 bases from V and 6 from J, leaving 19 bases between them. This CDR3 is built from 14 residues. CDR1 and CDR2 from the germline V gene are MDHEN and SYDVKM. The CDR3 sequence is CAITSGQGFQPQHF. The CDR3 nucleotides are TGTGCCATCACGTCCGGCCAGGGCTTTCAGCCCCAGCATTTT.

This clonotype was counted at least ten times. V and J are TRBV6-2 or TRBV6-3 and TRBJ2-7; the D gene could be TRBD1 or TRBD2 (5 bases each). With 8 bases removed from V and 3 bases from J, the gap between germline ends came to 17 bases. Germline V gene lookup returns CDR1 MNHEY and CDR2 SVGEGT. This CDR3 is built from 14 residues. CDR3 amino acids: CASLIRDGRYEQYF. CDR3 DNA sequence: TGTGCCAGCCTGATCAGGGACGGACGCTACGAGCAGTACTTC.

The sample holds a few counts of this clonotype. V gene TRBV11-1 combines with J gene TRBJ1-3; a weak D match, TRBD1 (5 bases). V was clipped by 4 bases and J by 4 bases, with 11 bases between them. The CDR3 is 14 residues long. CDR1 SGHAT and CDR2 FQDESV come from the germline V gene (reference sequence). The CDR3 DNA is TGTGCCAGCAGCTCCGGGACCGTCGGAAACACCATATATTTT. This sequence encodes CASSSGTVGNTIYF. Together with reference TRBV11-1 and TRBJ1-3, the CDR3 gives the full variable domain: EAEVAQSPRYKITEKSQAVAFWCDPISGHATLYWYRQILGQGPELLVQFQDESVVDDSQLPKDRFSAERLKGVDSTLKIQPAELGDSAMYLCASSSGTVGNTIYFGEGSWLTVV.